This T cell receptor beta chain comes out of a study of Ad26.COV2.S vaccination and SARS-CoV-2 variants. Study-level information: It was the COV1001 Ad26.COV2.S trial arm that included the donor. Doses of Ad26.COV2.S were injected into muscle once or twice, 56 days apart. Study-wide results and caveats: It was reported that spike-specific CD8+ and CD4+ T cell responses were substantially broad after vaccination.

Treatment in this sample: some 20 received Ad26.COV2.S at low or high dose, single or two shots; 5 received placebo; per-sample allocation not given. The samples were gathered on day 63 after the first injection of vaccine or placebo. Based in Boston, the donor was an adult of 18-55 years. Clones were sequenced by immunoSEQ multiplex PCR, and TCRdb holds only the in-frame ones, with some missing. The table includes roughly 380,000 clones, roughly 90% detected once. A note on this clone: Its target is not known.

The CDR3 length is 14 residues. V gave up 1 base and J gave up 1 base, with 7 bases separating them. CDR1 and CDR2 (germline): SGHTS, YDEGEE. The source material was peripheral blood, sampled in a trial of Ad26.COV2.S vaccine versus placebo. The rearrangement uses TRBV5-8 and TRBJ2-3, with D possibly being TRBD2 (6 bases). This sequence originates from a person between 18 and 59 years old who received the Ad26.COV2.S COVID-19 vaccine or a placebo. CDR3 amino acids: CASSLWGGTDTQYF. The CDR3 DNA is TGTGCCAGCAGCTTGTGGGGGGGCACAGATACGCAGTATTTT. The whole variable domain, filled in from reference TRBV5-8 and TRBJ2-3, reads EAGVTQSPTHLIKTRGQQATLRCSPISGHTSVYWYQQALGLGLQFLLWYDEGEERNRGNFPPRFSGRQFPNYSSELNVNALELEDSALYLCASSLWGGTDTQYFGPGTRLTVL.